The T cell receptor (beta chain) described here comes from a study of CD8+CD57+ T cells in acquired aplastic anemia. Looked up from germline, CDR1 is WSHSY and CDR2 is SAAADI. Germline trimming cut 7 bases from V and 1 base from J; bases unmatched to any gene: 8. This CDR3 comprises 15 residues. A word on this clonotype: Its antigen is still unknown.

Profiling that covered TCR beta VDJ and CDR3 relied on genomic DNA as its template. TCRdb redid the calling of the reads with MiXCR, one entry per CDR3 protein. Of about 190,000 distinct CDR3 sequences in the sample, roughly 56% were seen once. Regarding the study as a whole: Between patients and controls, approximately 29 CD8+ CDR3 sequences were found in common.

The chain uses TRBV10-2 and TRBJ2-7; 9 nucleotides line up with TRBD2. The sequence derives from a human donor in good health, serving as a control. The sequencing input was sorted CD4+, CD8+, or CD8+CD57+ T cells (not recorded which) from PBMCs. The CDR3 DNA reads as TGCGCCAGCAACGCCGGGACTAGCATTTCCTACGAGCAGTACTTC. Encoded protein: CASNAGTSISYEQYF.